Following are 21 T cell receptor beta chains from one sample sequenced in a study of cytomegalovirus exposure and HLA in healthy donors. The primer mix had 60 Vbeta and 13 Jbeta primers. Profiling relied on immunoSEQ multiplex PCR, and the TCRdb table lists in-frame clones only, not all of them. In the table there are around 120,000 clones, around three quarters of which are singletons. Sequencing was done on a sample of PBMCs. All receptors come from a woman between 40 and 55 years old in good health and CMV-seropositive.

The DNA for the CDR3 is TGTGCCAGCATCTTATTCAATGGACAGAACTATGGCTACACCTTC. Protein product: CASILFNGQNYGYTF. This chain joins TRBV6-6 and TRBJ1-2; D is perhaps TRBD1 (6 bases). V dropped 7 bases and J dropped 2 bases, with 17 bases sitting between them. Per the germline V gene, CDR1 is MNHNY and CDR2 is SVGAGI (reference sequence). The CDR3 loop spans 15 amino acids.

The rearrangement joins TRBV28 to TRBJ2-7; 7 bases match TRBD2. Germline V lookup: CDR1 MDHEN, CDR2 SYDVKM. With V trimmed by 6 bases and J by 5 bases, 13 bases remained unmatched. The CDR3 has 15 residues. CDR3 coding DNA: TGTGCCAGCAGAACCGCCGCCAGCGGGAACAACGAGCAGTACTTC. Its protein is CASRTAASGNNEQYF.

CDR3 DNA sequence: TGTGCCAGCAGTTACACCCCCGGGAGTTTCGGGGAAAAACTGTTTTTT. Translation: CASSYTPGSFGEKLFF. The chain links TRBV6-5 to TRBJ1-4; D is uncertain. This CDR3 is built from 16 residues. V lost 2 bases, J lost 8 bases, and 18 bases lay in between. Germline V gives CDR1 MNHEY, CDR2 SVGAGI.

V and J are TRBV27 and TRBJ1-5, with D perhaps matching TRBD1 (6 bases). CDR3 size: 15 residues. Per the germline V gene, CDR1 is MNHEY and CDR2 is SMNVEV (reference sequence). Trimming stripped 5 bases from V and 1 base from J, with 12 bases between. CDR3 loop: CASSPRTASNQPQHF. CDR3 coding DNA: TGTGCCAGCAGTCCTAGGACAGCGAGCAATCAGCCCCAGCATTTT.

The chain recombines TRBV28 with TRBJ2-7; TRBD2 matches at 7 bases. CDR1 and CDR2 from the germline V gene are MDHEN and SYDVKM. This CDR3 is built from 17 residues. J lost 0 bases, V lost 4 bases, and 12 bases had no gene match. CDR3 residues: CASSYAGVRASSYEQYF. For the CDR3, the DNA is TGTGCCAGCAGTTACGCGGGAGTGAGGGCGAGCTCCTACGAGCAGTACTTC.

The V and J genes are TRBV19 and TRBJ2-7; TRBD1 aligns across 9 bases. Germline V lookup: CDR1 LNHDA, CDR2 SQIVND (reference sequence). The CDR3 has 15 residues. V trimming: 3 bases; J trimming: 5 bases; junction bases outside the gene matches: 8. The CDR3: CASSITGTGLNEQYF. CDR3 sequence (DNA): TGTGCCAGTAGTATCACCGGGACAGGGTTAAACGAGCAGTACTTC. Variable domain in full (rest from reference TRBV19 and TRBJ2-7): DGGITQSPKYLFRKEGQNVTLSCEQNLNHDAMYWYRQDPGQGLRLIYYSQIVNDFQKGDIAEGYSVSREKKESFPLTVTSAQKNPTAFYLCASSITGTGLNEQYFGPGTRLTVT.

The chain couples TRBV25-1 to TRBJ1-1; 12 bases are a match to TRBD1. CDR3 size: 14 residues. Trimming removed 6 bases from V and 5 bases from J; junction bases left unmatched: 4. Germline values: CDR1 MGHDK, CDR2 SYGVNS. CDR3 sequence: CASRGQGAGTEAFF. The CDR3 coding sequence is TGTGCCAGCAGGGGACAGGGGGCAGGGACTGAAGCTTTCTTT.

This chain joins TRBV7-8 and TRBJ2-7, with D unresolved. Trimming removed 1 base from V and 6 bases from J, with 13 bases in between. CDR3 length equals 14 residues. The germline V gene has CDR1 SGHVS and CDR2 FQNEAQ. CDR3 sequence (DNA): TGTGCCAGCAGCTTAGATCTAGGTCCCCTCGAGCAGTACTTC. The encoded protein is CASSLDLGPLEQYF.

The CDR3 DNA sequence: TGTGCCAGCAGTGATGGTTTAGGGGACAGGGGGTCCGGGGAGCTGTTTTTT. This sequence encodes CASSDGLGDRGSGELFF. The gene calls are TRBV6-1 and TRBJ2-2; 11 nucleotides match TRBD1. V dropped 3 bases and J dropped 6; count of bases not matched to a gene: 9. The CDR3 is made up of 17 amino acids. Germline V lookup: CDR1 MNHNS, CDR2 SASEGT.

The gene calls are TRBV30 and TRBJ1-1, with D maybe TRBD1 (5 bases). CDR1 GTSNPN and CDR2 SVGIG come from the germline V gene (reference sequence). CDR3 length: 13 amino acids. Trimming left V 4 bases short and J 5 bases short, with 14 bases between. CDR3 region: CAWTGREGTEAFF. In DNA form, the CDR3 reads TGTGCCTGGACAGGGAGGGAAGGTACTGAAGCTTTCTTT.

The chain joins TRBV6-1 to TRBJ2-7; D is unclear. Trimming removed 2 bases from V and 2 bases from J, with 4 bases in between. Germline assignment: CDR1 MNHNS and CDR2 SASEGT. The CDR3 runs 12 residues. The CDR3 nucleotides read TGTGCCAGCAGTGAAATCGCCTACGAGCAGTACTTC. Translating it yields CASSEIAYEQYF.

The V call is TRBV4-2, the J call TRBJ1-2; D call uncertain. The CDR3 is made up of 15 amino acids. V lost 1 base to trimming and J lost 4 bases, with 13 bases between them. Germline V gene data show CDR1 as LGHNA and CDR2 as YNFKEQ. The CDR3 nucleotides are TGTGCCAGCAGCCAAGGGCCAGGCGTTGGCTATGGCTACACCTTC. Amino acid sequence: CASSQGPGVGYGYTF.

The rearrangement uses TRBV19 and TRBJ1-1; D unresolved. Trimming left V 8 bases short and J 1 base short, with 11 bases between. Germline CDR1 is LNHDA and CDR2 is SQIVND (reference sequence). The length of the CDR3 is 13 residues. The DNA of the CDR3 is TGTGCCAGTGGCTCGACGGGGAACACTGAAGCTTTCTTT. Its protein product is CASGSTGNTEAFF. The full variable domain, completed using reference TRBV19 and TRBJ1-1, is DGGITQSPKYLFRKEGQNVTLSCEQNLNHDAMYWYRQDPGQGLRLIYYSQIVNDFQKGDIAEGYSVSREKKESFPLTVTSAQKNPTAFYLCASGSTGNTEAFFGQGTRLTVV.

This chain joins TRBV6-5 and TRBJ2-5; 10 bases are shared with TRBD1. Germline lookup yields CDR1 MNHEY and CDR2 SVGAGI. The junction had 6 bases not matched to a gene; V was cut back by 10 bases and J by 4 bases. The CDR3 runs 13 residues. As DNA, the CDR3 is TGTGCCACGACAGGGGGCTATCTAGAGACCCAGTACTTC. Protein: CATTGGYLETQYF.

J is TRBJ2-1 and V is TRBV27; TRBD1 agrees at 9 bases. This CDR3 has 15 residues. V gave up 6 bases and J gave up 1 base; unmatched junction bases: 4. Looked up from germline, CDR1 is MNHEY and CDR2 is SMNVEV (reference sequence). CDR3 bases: TGTGCCAGCAGCCGGGGACAGGGTTCCTACAATGAGCAGTTCTTC. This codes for CASSRGQGSYNEQFF.

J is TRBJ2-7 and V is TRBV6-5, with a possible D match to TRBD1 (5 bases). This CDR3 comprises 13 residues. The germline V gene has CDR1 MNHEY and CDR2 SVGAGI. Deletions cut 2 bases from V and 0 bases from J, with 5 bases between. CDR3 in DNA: TGTGCCAGCAGTTACGACAGCTCCTACGAGCAGTACTTC. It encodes CASSYDSSYEQYF.

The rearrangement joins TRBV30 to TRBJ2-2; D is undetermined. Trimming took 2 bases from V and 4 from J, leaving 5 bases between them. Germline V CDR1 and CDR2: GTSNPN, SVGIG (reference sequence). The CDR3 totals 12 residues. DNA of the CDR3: TGTGCCTGGAGTACACGCACCGGGGAGCTGTTTTTT. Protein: CAWSTRTGELFF.

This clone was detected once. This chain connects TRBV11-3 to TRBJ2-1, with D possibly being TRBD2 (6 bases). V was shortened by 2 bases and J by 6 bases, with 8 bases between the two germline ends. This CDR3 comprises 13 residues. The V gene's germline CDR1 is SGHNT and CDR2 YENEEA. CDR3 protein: CASSLLATNEQFF. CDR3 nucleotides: TGTGCCAGCAGCTTACTAGCGACCAATGAGCAGTTCTTC.

This CDR3 reads CASSEVATGNGNTIYF. The DNA for the CDR3 is TGTGCCAGCAGTGAAGTCGCGACGGGTAATGGAAACACCATATATTTT. The gene calls are TRBV2 and TRBJ1-3; D ambiguous. Trimming took 1 base from V and 3 from J, leaving 13 bases between them. The CDR3 contains 16 residues. Germline lookup yields CDR1 SNHLY and CDR2 FYNNEI.

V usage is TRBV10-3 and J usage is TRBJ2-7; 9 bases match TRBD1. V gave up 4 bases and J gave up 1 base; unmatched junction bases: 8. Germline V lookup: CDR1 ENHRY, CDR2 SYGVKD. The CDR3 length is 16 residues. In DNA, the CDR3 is TGTGCCATCAGTGGAGGGACAGGGCGAAATTCCTACGAGCAGTACTTC. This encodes CAISGGTGRNSYEQYF.

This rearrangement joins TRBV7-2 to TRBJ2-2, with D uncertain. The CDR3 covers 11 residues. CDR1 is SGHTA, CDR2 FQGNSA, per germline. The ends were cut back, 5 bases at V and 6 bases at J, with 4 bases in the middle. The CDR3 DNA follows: TGTGCCAGCAGCCTTCCCGGGGAGCTGTTTTTT. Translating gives CASSLPGELFF.